This T cell receptor (beta chain) was identified during a study of T cell responses to AZD1222 COVID-19 vaccine. Study at large: Recipients boosted at about 4 weeks or about 12 weeks are pooled.

CDR3 size: 15 residues. V was clipped by 0 bases and J by 4 bases, with 13 bases between them. The V gene's germline CDR1 is KGHSH and CDR2 LQKENI. Sequencing used immunoSEQ multiplex PCR; TCRdb keeps in-frame clones, though not all of them. The data show about 190,000 clones, approximately 91% seen once. The sequence was obtained from an adult in good health. Sequencing was performed on peripheral blood, taken on day 0 of AZD1222 vaccination. The rearrangement links TRBV18 to TRBJ2-7; D call uncertain. CDR3 protein: CASSPPLSERYEQYF. For the CDR3, the DNA is TGTGCCAGCTCACCACCTCTTTCCGAGCGTTACGAGCAGTACTTC. Looking up the rest from reference TRBV18 and TRBJ2-7 gives the full variable domain: NAGVMQNPRHLVRRRGQEARLRCSPMKGHSHVYWYRQLPEEGLKFMVYLQKENIIDESGMPKERFSAEFPKEGPSILRIQQVVRGDSAAYFCASSPPLSERYEQYFGPGTRLTVT.